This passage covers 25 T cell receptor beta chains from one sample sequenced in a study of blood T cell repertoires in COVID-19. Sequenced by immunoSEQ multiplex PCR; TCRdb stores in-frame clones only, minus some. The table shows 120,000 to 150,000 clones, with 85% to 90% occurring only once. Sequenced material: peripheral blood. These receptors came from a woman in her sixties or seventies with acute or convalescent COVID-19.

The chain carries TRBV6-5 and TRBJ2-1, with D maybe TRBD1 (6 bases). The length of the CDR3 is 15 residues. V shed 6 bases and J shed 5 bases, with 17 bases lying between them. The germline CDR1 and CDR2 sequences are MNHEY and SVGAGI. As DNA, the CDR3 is TGTGCCAGCAGACCCCAACACCGGGACAACAATGAGCAGTTCTTC. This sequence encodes CASRPQHRDNNEQFF.

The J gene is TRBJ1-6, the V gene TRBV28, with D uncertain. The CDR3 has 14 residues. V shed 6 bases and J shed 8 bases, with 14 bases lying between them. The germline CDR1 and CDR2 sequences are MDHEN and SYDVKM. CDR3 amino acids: CASSPPGLHSPLHF. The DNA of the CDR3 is TGTGCCAGCAGCCCCCCGGGGTTGCATTCACCCCTCCACTTT.

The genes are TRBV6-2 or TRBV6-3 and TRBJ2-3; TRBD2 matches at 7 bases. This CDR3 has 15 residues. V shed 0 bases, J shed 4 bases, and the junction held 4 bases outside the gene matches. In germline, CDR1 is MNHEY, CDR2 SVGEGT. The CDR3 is CASSYSASGADTQYF. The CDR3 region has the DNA TGTGCCAGCAGTTACTCAGCCAGCGGGGCAGATACGCAGTATTTT.

DNA for the CDR3: TGTGCCAGCAGTGGGACAGGGGGCGAAACTAATGAAAAACTGTTTTTT. Its translation: CASSGTGGETNEKLFF. The rearrangement links TRBV25-1 to TRBJ1-4; TRBD1 aligns across 11 bases. V shed 4 bases, J shed 1 base, and the junction held 2 bases outside the gene matches. This CDR3 comprises 16 residues. Per the germline V gene, CDR1 is MGHDK and CDR2 is SYGVNS.

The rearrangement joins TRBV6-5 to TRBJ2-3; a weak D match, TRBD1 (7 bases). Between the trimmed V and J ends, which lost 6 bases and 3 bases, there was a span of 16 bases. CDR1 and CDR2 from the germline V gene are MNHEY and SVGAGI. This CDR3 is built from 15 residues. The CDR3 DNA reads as TGTGCCAGCAGGACAGGGAGGCTTGGAACAGATACGCAGTATTTT. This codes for CASRTGRLGTDTQYF.

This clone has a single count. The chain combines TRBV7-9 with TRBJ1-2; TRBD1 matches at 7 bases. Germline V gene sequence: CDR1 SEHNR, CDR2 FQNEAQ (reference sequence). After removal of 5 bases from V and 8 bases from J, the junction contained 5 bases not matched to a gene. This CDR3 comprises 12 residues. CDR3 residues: CASSQGGEGYTF. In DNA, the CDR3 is TGTGCCAGCAGCCAGGGGGGTGAGGGCTACACCTTC.

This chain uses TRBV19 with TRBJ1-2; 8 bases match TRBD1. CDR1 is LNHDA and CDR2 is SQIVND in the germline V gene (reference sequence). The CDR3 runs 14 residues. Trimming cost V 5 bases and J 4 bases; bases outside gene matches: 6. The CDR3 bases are TGTGCCAGTAGTCAGAGCAGGGGGCCCTATGGCTACACCTTC. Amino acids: CASSQSRGPYGYTF. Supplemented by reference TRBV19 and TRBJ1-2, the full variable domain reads DGGITQSPKYLFRKEGQNVTLSCEQNLNHDAMYWYRQDPGQGLRLIYYSQIVNDFQKGDIAEGYSVSREKKESFPLTVTSAQKNPTAFYLCASSQSRGPYGYTFGSGTRLTVV.

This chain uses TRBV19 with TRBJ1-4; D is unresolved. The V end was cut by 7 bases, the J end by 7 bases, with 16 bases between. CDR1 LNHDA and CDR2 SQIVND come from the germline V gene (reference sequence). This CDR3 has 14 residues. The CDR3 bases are TGTGCCAGTACCCGGACTCAGGCGGGTGAAAAACTGTTTTTT. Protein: CASTRTQAGEKLFF.

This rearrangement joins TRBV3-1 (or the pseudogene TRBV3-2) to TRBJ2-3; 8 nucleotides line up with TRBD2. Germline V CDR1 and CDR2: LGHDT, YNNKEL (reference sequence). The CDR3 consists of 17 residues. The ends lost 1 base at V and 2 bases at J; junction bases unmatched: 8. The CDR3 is CASSQGKTSASTDTQYF. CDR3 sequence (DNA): TGTGCCAGCAGCCAAGGGAAGACTAGCGCCTCCACAGATACGCAGTATTTT.

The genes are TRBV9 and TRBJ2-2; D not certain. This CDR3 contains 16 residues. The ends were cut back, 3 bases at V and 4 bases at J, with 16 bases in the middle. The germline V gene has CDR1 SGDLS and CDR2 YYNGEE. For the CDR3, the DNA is TGTGCCAGCAGCGCATCGATGTTAACTTCCACCGGGGAGCTGTTTTTT. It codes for CASSASMLTSTGELFF.

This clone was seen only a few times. The CDR3 loop is CASSTTGWNGELFF. CDR3 DNA sequence: TGTGCCAGTAGTACCACAGGGTGGAACGGGGAGCTGTTTTTT. The genes are TRBV19 and TRBJ2-2; maybe TRBD1 (6 bases). The CDR3 contains 14 residues. CDR1 and CDR2 (germline): LNHDA, SQIVND (reference sequence). Trimming left V 4 bases short and J 7 bases short, with 13 bases between.

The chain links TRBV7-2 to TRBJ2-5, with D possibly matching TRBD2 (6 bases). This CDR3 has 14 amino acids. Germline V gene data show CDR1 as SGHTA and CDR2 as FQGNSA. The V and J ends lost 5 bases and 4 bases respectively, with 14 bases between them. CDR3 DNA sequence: TGTGCCAGCAGCGCCCATGCGGGGCCAGAGACCCAGTACTTC. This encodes CASSAHAGPETQYF.

The DNA of the CDR3 is TGCGCCAGCAGCTTGGTCCAGCAAGAGACCCAGTACTTC. Amino acids: CASSLVQQETQYF. The rearrangement joins TRBV5-1 to TRBJ2-5; D is uncertain. CDR3 size: 13 residues. Germline CDR1 SGHRS, CDR2 YFSETQ. V shed 0 bases and J shed 2 bases, with 5 bases lying between them. Complete variable domain (other parts from reference TRBV5-1 and TRBJ2-5): KAGVTQTPRYLIKTRGQQVTLSCSPISGHRSVSWYQQTPGQGLQFLFEYFSETQRNKGNFPGRFSGRQFSNSRSEMNVSTLELGDSALYLCASSLVQQETQYFGPGTRLLVL.

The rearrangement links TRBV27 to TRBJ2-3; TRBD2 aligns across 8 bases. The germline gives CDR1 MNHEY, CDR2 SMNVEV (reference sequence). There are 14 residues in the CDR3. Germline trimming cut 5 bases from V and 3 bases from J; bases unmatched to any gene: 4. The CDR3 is CASSRLAGTDTQYF. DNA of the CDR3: TGTGCCAGCAGTAGGCTAGCGGGTACAGATACGCAGTATTTT.

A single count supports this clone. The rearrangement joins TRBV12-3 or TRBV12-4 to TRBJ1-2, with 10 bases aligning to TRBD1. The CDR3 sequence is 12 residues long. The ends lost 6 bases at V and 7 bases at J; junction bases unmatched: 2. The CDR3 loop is CASSWDRGGYTF. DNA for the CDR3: TGTGCCAGCAGCTGGGACAGGGGTGGCTACACCTTC.

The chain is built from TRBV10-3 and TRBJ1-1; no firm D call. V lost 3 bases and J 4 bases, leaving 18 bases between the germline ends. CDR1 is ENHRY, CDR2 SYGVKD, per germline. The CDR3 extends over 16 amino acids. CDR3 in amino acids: CAISDAGRTMATEAFF. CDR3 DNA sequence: TGTGCCATCAGTGATGCGGGCAGAACAATGGCCACTGAAGCTTTCTTT.

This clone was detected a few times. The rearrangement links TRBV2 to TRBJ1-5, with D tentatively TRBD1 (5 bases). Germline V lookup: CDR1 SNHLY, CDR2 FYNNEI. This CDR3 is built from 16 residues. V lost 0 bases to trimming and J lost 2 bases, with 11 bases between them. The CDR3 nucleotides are TGTGCCAGCAGTGAAGCAGGAGGGGTCGGCAATCAGCCCCAGCATTTT. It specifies CASSEAGGVGNQPQHF.

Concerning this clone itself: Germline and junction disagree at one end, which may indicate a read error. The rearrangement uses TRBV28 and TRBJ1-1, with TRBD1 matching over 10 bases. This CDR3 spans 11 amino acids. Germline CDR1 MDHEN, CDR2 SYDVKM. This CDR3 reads CASSSPSGQGF. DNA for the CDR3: TGTGCCAGCAGTTCTCCTTCGGGACAGGGGTTT.

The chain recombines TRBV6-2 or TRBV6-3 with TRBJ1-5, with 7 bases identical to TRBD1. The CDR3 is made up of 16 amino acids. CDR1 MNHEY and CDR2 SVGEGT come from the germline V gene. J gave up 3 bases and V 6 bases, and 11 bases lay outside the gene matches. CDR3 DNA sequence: TGTGCCAGCAGCTCGACAGGGCGTTATTTCAATCAGCCCCAGCATTTT. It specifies CASSSTGRYFNQPQHF.

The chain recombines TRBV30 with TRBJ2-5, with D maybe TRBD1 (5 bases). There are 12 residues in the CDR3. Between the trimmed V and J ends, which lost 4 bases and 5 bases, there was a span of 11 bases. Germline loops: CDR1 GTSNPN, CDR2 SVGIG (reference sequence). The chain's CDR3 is CAWKGAGETQYF. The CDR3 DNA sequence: TGTGCCTGGAAAGGGGCAGGGGAGACCCAGTACTTC.

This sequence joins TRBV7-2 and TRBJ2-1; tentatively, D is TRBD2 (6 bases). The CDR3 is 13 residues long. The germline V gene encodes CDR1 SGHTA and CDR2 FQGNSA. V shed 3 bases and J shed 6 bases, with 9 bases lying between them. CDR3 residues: CASSFAGTNEQFF. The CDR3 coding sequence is TGTGCCAGCAGCTTTGCGGGGACCAATGAGCAGTTCTTC.

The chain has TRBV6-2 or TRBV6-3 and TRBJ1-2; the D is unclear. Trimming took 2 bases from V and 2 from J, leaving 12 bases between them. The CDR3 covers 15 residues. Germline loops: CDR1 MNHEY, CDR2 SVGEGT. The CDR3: CASSYSWSLNYGYTF. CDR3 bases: TGTGCCAGCAGTTACAGTTGGAGTCTCAACTATGGCTACACCTTC.

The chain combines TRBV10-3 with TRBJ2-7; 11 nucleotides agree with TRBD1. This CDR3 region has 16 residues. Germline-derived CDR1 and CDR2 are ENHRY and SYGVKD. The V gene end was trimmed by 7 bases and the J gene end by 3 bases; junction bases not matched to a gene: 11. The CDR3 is CAITPGGTGGSYEQYF. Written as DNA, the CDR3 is TGTGCCATCACCCCCGGGGGGACAGGGGGAAGCTACGAGCAGTACTTC.

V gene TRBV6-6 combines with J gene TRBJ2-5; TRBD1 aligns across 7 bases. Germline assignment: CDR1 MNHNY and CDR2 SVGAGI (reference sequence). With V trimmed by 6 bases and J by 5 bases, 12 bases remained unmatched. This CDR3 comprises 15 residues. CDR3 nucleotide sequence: TGTGCCAGCAGCGAGCCGGGGACAGAGGAGGAGACCCAGTACTTC. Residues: CASSEPGTEEETQYF.

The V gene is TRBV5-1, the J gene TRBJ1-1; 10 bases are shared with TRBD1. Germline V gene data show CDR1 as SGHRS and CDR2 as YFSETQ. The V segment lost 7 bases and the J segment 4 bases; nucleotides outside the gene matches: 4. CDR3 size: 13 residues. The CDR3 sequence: CASRDRGLTEAFF. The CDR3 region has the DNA TGCGCCAGCCGGGACAGGGGACTCACTGAAGCTTTCTTT.